The clone carrying this T cell receptor (beta chain) came up many times. Antigen unknown. With the read ending 3 residues before the CDR3 end, the germline J gene is used to fill in that end. The data belong to a study of T cell clonality in common variable immunodeficiency. Whole-study findings and limits: CVID subjects showed higher TCRbeta clonality than healthy controls. Shared TCRbeta clones were fewer between CVID subjects than controls.

TCRdb's table, derived via immunoSEQ multiplex PCR, lists solely in-frame clones and lacks some. In total the sample includes 42,000 or so clones, none of them seen once. Germline loops: CDR1 SGHNT, CDR2 YYREEE (reference sequence). J was trimmed by 7 bases and V by 0 bases; bases with no gene match: 6. The CDR3 is 15 amino acids. This TCR was sampled from a person between 18 and 69 years old in good health. Specimen: peripheral blood mononuclear cells. The rearrangement joins TRBV5-4 to TRBJ2-1, with 8 bases matching TRBD1. CDR3 region: CASSLGAGGRNEQFF. CDR3 DNA, as far as it was read: TGTGCCAGCAGCTTGGGAGCAGGGGGCCGGAATGAG.